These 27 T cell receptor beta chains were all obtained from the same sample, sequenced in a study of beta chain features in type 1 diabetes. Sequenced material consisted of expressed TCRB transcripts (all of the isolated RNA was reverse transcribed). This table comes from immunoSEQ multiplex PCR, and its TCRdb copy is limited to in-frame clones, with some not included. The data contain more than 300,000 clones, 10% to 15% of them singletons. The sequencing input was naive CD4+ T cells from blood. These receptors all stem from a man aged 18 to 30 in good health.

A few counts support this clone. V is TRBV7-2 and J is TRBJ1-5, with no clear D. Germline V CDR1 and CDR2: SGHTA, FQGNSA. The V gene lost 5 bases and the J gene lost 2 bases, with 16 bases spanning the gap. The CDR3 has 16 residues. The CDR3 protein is CASSPAAYGGNQPQHF. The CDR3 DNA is TGTGCCAGCAGCCCAGCGGCCTACGGGGGCAATCAGCCCCAGCATTTT.

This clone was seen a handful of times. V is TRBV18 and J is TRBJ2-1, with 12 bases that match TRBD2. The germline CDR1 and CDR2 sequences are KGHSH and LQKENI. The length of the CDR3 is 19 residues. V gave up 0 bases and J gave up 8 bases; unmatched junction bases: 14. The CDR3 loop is CASSPPSLAGGLSGYEQFF. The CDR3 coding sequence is TGTGCCAGCTCACCACCTAGTCTAGCGGGGGGGCTTTCCGGCTATGAGCAGTTCTTC.

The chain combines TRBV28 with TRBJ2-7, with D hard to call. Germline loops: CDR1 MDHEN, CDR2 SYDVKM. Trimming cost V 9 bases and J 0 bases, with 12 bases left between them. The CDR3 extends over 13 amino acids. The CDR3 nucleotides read TGTGCCAGTAATCGAGGTACCTCCTACGAGCAGTACTTC. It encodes CASNRGTSYEQYF.

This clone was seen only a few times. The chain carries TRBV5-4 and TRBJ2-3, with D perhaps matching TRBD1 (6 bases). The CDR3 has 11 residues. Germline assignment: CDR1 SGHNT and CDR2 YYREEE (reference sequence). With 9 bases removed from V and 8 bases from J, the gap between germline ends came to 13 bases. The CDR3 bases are TGTGCCACAGCTTGGGGGCGTACGCAGTATTTT. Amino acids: CATAWGRTQYF. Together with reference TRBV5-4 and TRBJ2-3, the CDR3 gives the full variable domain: ETGVTQSPTHLIKTRGQQVTLRCSSQSGHNTVSWYQQALGQGPQFIFQYYREEENGRGNFPPRFSGLQFPNYSSELNVNALELDDSALYLCATAWGRTQYFGPGTRLTVL.

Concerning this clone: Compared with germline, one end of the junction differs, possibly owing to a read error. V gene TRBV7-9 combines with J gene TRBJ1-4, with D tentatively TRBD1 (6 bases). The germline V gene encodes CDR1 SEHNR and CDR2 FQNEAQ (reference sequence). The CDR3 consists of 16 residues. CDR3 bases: TGTGCCAGCAGCCTAGCCGGGGGGCCCCCTAATGAAAAACTGTTTTTT. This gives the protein CASSLAGGPPNEKLFF.

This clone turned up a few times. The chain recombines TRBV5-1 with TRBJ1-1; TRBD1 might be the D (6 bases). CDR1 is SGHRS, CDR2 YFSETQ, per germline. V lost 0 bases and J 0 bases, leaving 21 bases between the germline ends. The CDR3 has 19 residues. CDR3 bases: TGCGCCAGCAGCTTGGCCGGGAGGACAGAAAGGGCTTTGAACACTGAAGCTTTCTTT. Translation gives CASSLAGRTERALNTEAFF.

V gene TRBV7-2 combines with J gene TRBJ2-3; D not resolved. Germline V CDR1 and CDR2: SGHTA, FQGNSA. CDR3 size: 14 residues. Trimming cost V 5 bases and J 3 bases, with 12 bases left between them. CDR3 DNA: TGTGCCAGCAGCCGAGTATCCATAACAGATACGCAGTATTTT. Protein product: CASSRVSITDTQYF.

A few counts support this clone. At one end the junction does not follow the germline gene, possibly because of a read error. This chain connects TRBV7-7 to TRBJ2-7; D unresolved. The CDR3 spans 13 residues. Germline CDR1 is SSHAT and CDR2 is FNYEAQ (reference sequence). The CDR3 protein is CASSPRPRGEQYF. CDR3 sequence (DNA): TGTGCTAGCAGCCCCCGGCCGCGCGGCGAGCAGTACTTC.

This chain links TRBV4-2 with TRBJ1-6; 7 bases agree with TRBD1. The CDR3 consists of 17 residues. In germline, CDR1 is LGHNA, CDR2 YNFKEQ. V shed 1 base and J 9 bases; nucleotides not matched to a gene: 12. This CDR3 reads CASSQVPQGNRGSPLHF. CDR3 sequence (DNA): TGTGCCAGCAGCCAAGTCCCACAGGGGAACCGCGGTTCACCCCTCCACTTT.

The CDR3 loop reads CASSLDGGRAYNEQFF. The CDR3 DNA sequence: TGCGCCAGCAGCTTGGACGGCGGGAGGGCTTACAATGAGCAGTTCTTC. The rearrangement uses TRBV5-1 and TRBJ2-1; 9 bases map to TRBD2. Losses at the gene ends were 0 bases for V and 4 bases for J; bases not matched to a gene: 5. This CDR3 comprises 16 residues. Germline V gene data show CDR1 as SGHRS and CDR2 as YFSETQ.

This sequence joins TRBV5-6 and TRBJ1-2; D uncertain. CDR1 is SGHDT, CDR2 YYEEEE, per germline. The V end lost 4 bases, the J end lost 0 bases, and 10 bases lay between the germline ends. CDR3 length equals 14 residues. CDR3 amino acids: CASSHRTANYGYTF. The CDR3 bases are TGTGCCAGCAGCCATCGTACAGCTAACTATGGCTACACCTTC.

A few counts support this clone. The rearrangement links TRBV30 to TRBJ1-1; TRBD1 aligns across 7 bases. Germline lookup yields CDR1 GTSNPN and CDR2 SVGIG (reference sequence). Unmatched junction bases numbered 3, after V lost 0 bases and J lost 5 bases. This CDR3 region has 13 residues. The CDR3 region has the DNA TGTGCCTGGAGTGTGACAGGGATGACTGAAGCTTTCTTT. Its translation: CAWSVTGMTEAFF.

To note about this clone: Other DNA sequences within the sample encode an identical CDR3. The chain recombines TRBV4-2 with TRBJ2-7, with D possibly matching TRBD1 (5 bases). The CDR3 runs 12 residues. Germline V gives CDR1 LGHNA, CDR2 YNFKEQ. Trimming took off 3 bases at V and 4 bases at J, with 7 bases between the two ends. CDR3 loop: CASSQGPYEQYF. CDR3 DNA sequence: TGTGCCAGCAGCCAGGGGCCATACGAGCAGTACTTC.

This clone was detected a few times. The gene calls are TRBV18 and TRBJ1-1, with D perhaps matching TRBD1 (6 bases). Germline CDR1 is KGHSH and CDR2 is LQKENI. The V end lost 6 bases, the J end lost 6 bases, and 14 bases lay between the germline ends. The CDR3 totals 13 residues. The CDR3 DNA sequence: TGTGCCAGCTCCGAGGGGGTTGCGTCTGAAGCTTTCTTT. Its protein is CASSEGVASEAFF.

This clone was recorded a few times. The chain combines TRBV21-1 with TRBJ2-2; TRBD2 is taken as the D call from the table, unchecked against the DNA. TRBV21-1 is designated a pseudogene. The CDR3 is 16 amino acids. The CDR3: CASSRIAGGPTGELFF. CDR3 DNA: TGTGCCAGCAGCAGAATAGCGGGGGGGCCGACCGGGGAGCTGTTTTTT.

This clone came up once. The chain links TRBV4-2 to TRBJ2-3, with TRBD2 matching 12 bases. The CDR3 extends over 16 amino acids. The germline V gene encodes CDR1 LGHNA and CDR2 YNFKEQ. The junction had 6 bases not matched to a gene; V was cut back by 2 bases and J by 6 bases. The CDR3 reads CASSQKTSGSLDTQYF. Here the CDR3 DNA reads TGTGCCAGCAGCCAAAAGACTAGCGGGAGTCTCGATACGCAGTATTTT.

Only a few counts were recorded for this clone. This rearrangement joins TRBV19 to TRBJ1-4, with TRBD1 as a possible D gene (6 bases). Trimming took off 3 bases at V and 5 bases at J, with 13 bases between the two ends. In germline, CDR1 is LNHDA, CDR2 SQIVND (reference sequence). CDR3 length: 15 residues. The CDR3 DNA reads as TGTGCCAGTAGTATGAATGGACAGCAGAATGAAAAACTGTTTTTT. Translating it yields CASSMNGQQNEKLFF.

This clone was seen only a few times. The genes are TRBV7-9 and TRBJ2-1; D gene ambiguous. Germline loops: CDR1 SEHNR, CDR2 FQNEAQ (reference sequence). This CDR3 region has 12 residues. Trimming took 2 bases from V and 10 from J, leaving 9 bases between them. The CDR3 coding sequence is TGTGCCAGCAGCTTATTGGGCTTGGAGCAGTTCTTC. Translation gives CASSLLGLEQFF.

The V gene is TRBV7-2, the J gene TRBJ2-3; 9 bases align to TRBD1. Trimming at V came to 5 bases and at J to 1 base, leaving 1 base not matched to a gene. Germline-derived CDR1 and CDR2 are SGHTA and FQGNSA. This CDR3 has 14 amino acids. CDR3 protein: CASSRDRGTDTQYF. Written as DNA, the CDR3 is TGTGCCAGCAGCAGGGACAGGGGCACAGATACGCAGTATTTT.

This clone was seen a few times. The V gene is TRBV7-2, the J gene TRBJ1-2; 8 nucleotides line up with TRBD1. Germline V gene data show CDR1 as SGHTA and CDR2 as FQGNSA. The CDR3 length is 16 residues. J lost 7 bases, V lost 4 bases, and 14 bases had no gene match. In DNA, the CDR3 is TGTGCCAGCAGCTCGCGGCTCGGGGCGGGACAGGTTGGCTACACCTTC. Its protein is CASSSRLGAGQVGYTF.

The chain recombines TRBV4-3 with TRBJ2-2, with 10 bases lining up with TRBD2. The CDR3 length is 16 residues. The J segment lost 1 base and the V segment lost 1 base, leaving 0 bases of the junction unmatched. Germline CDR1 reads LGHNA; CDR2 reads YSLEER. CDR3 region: CASSQGTSGNTGELFF. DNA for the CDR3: TGCGCCAGCAGCCAAGGGACTAGCGGGAACACCGGGGAGCTGTTTTTT.

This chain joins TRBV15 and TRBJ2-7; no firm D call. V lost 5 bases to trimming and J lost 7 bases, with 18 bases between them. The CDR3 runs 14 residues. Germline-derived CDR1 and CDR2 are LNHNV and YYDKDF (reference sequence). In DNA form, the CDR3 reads TGTGCCACCAGCCCTCACCGAAGGAAGACAGAGCAGTACTTC. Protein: CATSPHRRKTEQYF.

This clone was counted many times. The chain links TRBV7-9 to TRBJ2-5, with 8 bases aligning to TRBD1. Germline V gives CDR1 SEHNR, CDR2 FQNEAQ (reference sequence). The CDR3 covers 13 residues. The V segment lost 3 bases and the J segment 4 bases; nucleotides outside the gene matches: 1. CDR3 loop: CASSLTGAETQYF. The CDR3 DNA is TGTGCCAGCAGCTTGACAGGGGCAGAGACCCAGTACTTC.

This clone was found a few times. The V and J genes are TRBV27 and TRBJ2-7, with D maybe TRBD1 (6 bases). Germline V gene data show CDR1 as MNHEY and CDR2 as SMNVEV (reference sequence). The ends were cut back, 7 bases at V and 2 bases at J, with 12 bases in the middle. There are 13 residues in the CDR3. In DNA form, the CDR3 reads TGTGCCAGCAAACGGGACACCGCCTACGAGCAGTACTTC. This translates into CASKRDTAYEQYF.

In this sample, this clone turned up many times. The CDR3 DNA is TGCAGCGTTGATAAGTTATTTCGGCGGGAGACCCAGTACTTC. Protein sequence: CSVDKLFRRETQYF. The chain couples TRBV29-1 to TRBJ2-5; D not certain. V gave up 3 bases and J gave up 5 bases, with 16 bases separating them. Germline CDR1 is SQVTM and CDR2 is ANQGSEA. The CDR3 runs to 14 residues.

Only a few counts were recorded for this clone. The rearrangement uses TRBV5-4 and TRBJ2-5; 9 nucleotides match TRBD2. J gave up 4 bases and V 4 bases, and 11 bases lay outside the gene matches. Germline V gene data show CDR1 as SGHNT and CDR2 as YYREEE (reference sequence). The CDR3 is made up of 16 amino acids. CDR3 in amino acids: CASSQAGGTSIETQYF. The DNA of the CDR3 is TGTGCCAGCAGCCAAGCCGGTGGGACTAGCATAGAGACCCAGTACTTC. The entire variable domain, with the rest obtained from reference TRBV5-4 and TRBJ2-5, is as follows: ETGVTQSPTHLIKTRGQQVTLRCSSQSGHNTVSWYQQALGQGPQFIFQYYREEENGRGNFPPRFSGLQFPNYSSELNVNALELDDSALYLCASSQAGGTSIETQYFGPGTRLLVL.

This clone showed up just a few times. The CDR3 sequence: CASSWGSTGFNYGYTF. In DNA form, the CDR3 reads TGTGCCAGCAGCTGGGGTTCGACAGGGTTTAACTATGGCTACACCTTC. The chain carries TRBV9 and TRBJ1-2; 7 bases agree with TRBD1. The V and J ends lost 4 bases and 1 base, in that order; junction bases with no gene match: 10. The CDR3 contains 16 residues. Per germline, CDR1 SGDLS and CDR2 YYNGEE. Combining the CDR3 with reference TRBV9 and TRBJ1-2 gives the whole variable domain DSGVTQTPKHLITATGQRVTLRCSPRSGDLSVYWYQQSLDQGLQFLIQYYNGEERAKGNILERFSAQQFPDLHSELNLSSLELGDSALYFCASSWGSTGFNYGYTFGSGTRLTVV.